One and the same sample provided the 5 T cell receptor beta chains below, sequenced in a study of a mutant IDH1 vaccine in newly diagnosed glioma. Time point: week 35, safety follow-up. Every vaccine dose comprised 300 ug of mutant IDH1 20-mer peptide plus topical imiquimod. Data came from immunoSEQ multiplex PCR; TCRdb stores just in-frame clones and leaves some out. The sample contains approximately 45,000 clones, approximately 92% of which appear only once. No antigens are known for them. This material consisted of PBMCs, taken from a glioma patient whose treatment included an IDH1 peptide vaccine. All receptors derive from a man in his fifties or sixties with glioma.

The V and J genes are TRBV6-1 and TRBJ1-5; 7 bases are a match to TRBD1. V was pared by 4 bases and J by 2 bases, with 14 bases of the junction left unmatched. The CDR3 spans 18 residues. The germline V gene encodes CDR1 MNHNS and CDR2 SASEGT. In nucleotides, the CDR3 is TGTGCCAGCAGTGCTCAGAGACAGGGTTCAATGGGCAATCAGCCCCAGCATTTT. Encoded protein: CASSAQRQGSMGNQPQHF.

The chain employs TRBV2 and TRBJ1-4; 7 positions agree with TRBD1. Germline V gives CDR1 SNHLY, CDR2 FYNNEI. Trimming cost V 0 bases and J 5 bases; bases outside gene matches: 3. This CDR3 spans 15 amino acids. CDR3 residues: CASSEASTGNEKLFF. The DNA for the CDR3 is TGTGCCAGCAGTGAAGCTTCGACAGGGAATGAAAAACTGTTTTTT.

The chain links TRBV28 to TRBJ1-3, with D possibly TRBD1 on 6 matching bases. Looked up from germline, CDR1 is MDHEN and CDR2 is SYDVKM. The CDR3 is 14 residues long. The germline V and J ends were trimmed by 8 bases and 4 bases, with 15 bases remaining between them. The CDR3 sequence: CASHSAGAGNTIYF. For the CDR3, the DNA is TGTGCCAGCCACTCCGCGGGGGCGGGAAACACCATATATTTT.

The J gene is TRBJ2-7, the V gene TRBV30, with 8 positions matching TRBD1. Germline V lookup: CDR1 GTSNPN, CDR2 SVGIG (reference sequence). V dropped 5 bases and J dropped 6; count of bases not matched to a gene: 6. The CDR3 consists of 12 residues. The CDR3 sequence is CAWDRGTREQYF. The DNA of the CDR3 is TGTGCCTGGGACAGGGGCACTCGCGAGCAGTACTTC. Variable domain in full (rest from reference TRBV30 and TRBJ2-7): SQTIHQWPATLVQPVGSPLSLECTVEGTSNPNLYWYRQAAGRGLQLLFYSVGIGQISSEVPQNLSASRPQDRQFILSSKKLLLSDSGFYLCAWDRGTREQYFGPGTRLTVT.

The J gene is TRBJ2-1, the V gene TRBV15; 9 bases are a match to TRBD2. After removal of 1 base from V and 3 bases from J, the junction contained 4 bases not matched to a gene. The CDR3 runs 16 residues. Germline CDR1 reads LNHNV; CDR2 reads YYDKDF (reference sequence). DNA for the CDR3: TGTGCCACCAGCAGAGGTGATAGCGGGGGCTACAATGAGCAGTTCTTC. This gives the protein CATSRGDSGGYNEQFF.